This T cell receptor (beta chain) was found in a study of blood T cell repertoires in COVID-19. Study summary: T cells, B-cell-depleted T cells, or PBMCs supplied cDNA or gDNA.

CDR3 length: 17 residues. The junction had 8 bases not matched to a gene; V was cut back by 3 bases and J by 0 bases. Germline loops: CDR1 SNHLY, CDR2 FYNNEI. Under the authors' procedure: By means of reference gene primer amplification, nucleated cell counts were estimated. Repertoires were generated with immunoSEQ multiplex PCR, while TCRdb's copy carries only in-frame clones and drops some. That table is the source of V, J and clone size, and D and trimming were worked out from the DNA. The sample contains roughly 90,000 clones, approximately 86% of which appear only once. The TCR was taken from a man between 50 and 59 years old with acute or convalescent COVID-19. J is TRBJ1-1 and V is TRBV2; 9 bases match TRBD1. Input material: peripheral blood. CDR3 coding DNA: TGTGCCAGCAGTGATAGGGGGACAGGGCGGCTGAACACTGAAGCTTTCTTT. It is translated as CASSDRGTGRLNTEAFF.